This T cell receptor (beta chain) was found in a study of shared clonotypes between healthy human individuals. Background on the study: Those who served as donors were a couple of women and three men between the ages of 18 and 49.

The study's findings and limits: Sharing of clonotypes among donors was expected to vary with sequencing depth. Generation probability values for non-shared clonotypes were lower than those for clonotypes shared by all four donors.

With 0 bases removed from V and 0 bases from J, the gap between germline ends came to 14 bases. Germline V gene data show CDR1 as MGHRA and CDR2 as YSYEKL. The CDR3 is 17 amino acids. As concerns this clone: Its antigen is not identified.

Here immunoSEQ multiplex PCR was the method, and the copy in TCRdb shows in-frame clones only, minus some. The top ten clones hold about 0.36% of a sample with about 2.3 million clones, 85% to 95% of them seen once. Material for sequencing was naive CD4+ T cells from PBMCs. The subset was: CD45RA+ positively selected. V and J are TRBV4-1 and TRBJ2-5; tentative D call: TRBD1 (5 bases). The sequence was collected from a young man in good health. Some clones in this sample may be carry-over from other donors' samples. The CDR3 sequence: CASSQDGRVTYQETQYF. The CDR3 DNA follows: TGCGCCAGCAGCCAAGATGGCAGGGTTACGTACCAAGAGACCCAGTACTTC.